This record looks at one TCR beta chain sequence and its context. This specimen comes from a study of T cell changes during pregnancy in multiple sclerosis. The repertoire was sequenced with immunoSEQ multiplex PCR; TCRdb's copy has only in-frame clones and lacks some. The sample includes roughly 49,000 clones, approximately 90% of them seen just once. The CDR3 loop spans 14 amino acids. Germline V gene lookup returns CDR1 SGHTA and CDR2 FQGNSA. Germline trimming cut 10 bases from V and 2 bases from J; bases unmatched to any gene: 8. This receptor was identified in a female donor in good health, enrolled as a control in a pregnancy study. V usage is TRBV7-2 and J usage is TRBJ2-3; TRBD2 matches at 8 bases. The sequencing used CD4+ T cells from peripheral blood mononuclear cells, collected in the second trimester of pregnancy. The DNA for the CDR3 is TGTGCCACCGAGGCGGGGGGCCTCACAGATACGCAGTATTTT. This encodes CATEAGGLTDTQYF.